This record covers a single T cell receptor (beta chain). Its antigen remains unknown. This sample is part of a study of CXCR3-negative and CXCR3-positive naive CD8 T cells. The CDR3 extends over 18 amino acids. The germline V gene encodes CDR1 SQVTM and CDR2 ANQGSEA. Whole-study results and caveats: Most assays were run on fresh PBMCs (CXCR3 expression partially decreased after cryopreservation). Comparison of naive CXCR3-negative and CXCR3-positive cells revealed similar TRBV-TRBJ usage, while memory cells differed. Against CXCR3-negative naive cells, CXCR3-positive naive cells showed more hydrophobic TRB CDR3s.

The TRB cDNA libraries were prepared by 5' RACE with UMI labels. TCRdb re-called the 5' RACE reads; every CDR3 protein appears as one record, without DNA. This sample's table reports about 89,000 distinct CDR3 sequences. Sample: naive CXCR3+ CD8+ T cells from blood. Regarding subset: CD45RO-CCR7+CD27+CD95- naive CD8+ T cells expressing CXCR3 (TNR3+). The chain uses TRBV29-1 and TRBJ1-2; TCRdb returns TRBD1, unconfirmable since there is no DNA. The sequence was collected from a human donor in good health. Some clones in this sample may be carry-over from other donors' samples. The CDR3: CSVEGVLSGAQANYGYTF.